One sample yielded the 32 T cell receptor beta chains listed below, sequenced in a study of blood T cell repertoires in COVID-19 (dated by TCRdb to 2018 to 2020). Libraries were made using the immunoSEQ multiplex PCR assay. This is the immuneACCESS table as TCRdb keeps it, with only in-frame sequences that have V and J called. A part of the clones is gone; compared with another copy, unresolved V genes explain less than half, and the rest is unexplained. This sample has about 180,000 clones in its table, and about 84% of those were observed once. The biggest ten clones account for 15% to 20% of the sample. Sequenced: peripheral blood. Every receptor here comes from a person between 65 and 79 years old with COVID-19, enrolled during active disease.

The V gene is TRBV9, the J gene TRBJ1-3, with a weak D call TRBD1 (6 bases). Trimming pared 0 bases from V and 0 bases from J, leaving 16 bases between. Germline V gene data show CDR1 as SGDLS and CDR2 as YYNGEE. The CDR3 is made up of 18 amino acids. DNA for the CDR3: TGTGCCAGCAGCGTAGCTACCCAAACAGGGTTCTCTGGAAACACCATATATTTT. Its translation: CASSVATQTGFSGNTIYF.

The DNA of the CDR3 is TGTGCCAGCAGTGAAGCGTCCCCAAACACCGGGGAGCTGTTTTTT. Translated: CASSEASPNTGELFF. The chain couples TRBV6-1 to TRBJ2-2; D not certain. The V gene lost 0 bases and the J gene lost 2 bases, with 7 bases spanning the gap. Germline assignment: CDR1 MNHNS and CDR2 SASEGT. The CDR3 length is 15 residues.

This clone was observed a handful of times. This sequence joins TRBV5-4 and TRBJ2-5; 7 positions agree with TRBD1. The CDR3 consists of 15 residues. The V and J ends lost 1 base and 4 bases, in that order; junction bases with no gene match: 7. Germline loops: CDR1 SGHNT, CDR2 YYREEE (reference sequence). CDR3: CASSLTHRGTETQYF. CDR3 coding DNA: TGTGCCAGCAGCTTGACTCACAGGGGTACAGAGACCCAGTACTTC.

Regarding this clone: The sample carries other DNA sequences with the same CDR3. V is TRBV18 and J is TRBJ2-2, with TRBD2 as a possible D gene (6 bases). Germline loops: CDR1 KGHSH, CDR2 LQKENI. This CDR3 comprises 15 residues. Trimming took off 3 bases at V and 3 bases at J, with 11 bases between the two ends. CDR3 sequence reads: CASSPRGGDTGELFF. As DNA, the CDR3 is TGTGCCAGCTCACCGAGGGGAGGCGACACCGGGGAGCTGTTTTTT.

This chain uses TRBV24-1 with TRBJ2-7, with 14 positions matching TRBD2. Per the germline V gene, CDR1 is KGHDR and CDR2 is SFDVKD. This CDR3 spans 17 amino acids. The ends lost 3 bases at V and 4 bases at J; junction bases unmatched: 7. CDR3 DNA: TGTGCCACCAGTGATACTCCCGGGACTAGCGGGAGTTACGAGCAGTACTTC. Residues: CATSDTPGTSGSYEQYF.

The count of this clone is one. The chain uses TRBV11-2 and TRBJ1-1, with 10 bases matching TRBD1. The CDR3 length is 16 residues. Unmatched junction bases numbered 8, after V lost 5 bases and J lost 2 bases. Germline CDR1 SGHAT, CDR2 FQNNGV. The CDR3: CASSKPRDRGNTEAFF. CDR3 in DNA: TGTGCCAGCAGCAAGCCCCGGGACAGGGGAAACACTGAAGCTTTCTTT.

V is TRBV10-3 and J is TRBJ1-2, with D unresolved. The CDR3 totals 14 residues. The V and J ends lost 3 bases and 2 bases respectively, with 10 bases between them. The germline V gene has CDR1 ENHRY and CDR2 SYGVKD. CDR3 protein: CAISDNNWNYGYTF. In nucleotides, the CDR3 is TGTGCCATCAGTGATAACAATTGGAACTATGGCTACACCTTC.

The chain links TRBV7-9 to TRBJ2-7; 8 positions agree with TRBD1. V shed 5 bases, J shed 3 bases, and the junction held 15 bases outside the gene matches. The CDR3 has 17 residues. CDR1 SEHNR and CDR2 FQNEAQ come from the germline V gene (reference sequence). The CDR3 nucleotides are TGTGCCAGCAGCCCAGGCCCGGACAGGGTAGGGGTCTACGAGCAGTACTTC. Protein product: CASSPGPDRVGVYEQYF.

This CDR3 reads CASTLGTSARETQYF. DNA of the CDR3: TGTGCCAGCACCCTAGGGACTAGCGCCCGGGAGACCCAGTACTTC. The chain has TRBV5-8 and TRBJ2-5; 10 bases are a match to TRBD2. Per the germline V gene, CDR1 is SGHTS and CDR2 is YDEGEE. The CDR3 runs 15 residues. The junction had 10 bases not matched to a gene; V was cut back by 6 bases and J by 5 bases.

The V call is TRBV5-1, the J call TRBJ1-3; D not resolved. CDR1 is SGHRS, CDR2 YFSETQ, per germline. The CDR3 is 15 residues long. V shed 0 bases and J shed 0 bases, with 7 bases lying between them. The DNA for the CDR3 is TGCGCCAGCAGCTTGGACGGGAGCTCTGGAAACACCATATATTTT. This encodes CASSLDGSSGNTIYF.

The CDR3 loop is CASSSSGSSSYEQYF. The CDR3 DNA reads as TGTGCCAGCAGTTCAAGCGGGAGCAGCTCCTACGAGCAGTACTTC. The V and J genes are TRBV28 and TRBJ2-7; 8 nucleotides align to TRBD2. Trimming removed 4 bases from V and 0 bases from J; junction bases left unmatched: 5. Germline V gene data show CDR1 as MDHEN and CDR2 as SYDVKM. CDR3 length equals 15 residues.

The chain is built from TRBV7-9 and TRBJ1-2; no clear D. The CDR3 runs to 10 residues. With 5 bases removed from V and 7 bases from J, the gap between germline ends came to 5 bases. Germline loops: CDR1 SEHNR, CDR2 FQNEAQ (reference sequence). The CDR3, as DNA: TGTGCCAGCAGCCGTAGTGGCTACACCTTC. Translating gives CASSRSGYTF.

V is TRBV19 and J is TRBJ2-2, with TRBD2 identical over 8 bases. Germline V CDR1 and CDR2: LNHDA, SQIVND (reference sequence). V dropped 6 bases and J dropped 6; count of bases not matched to a gene: 6. The CDR3 is 14 amino acids. The CDR3 DNA sequence: TGTGCCAGTAGGCCCGGGACTAGGGCCGGGGAGCTGTTTTTT. Encoded protein: CASRPGTRAGELFF.

The table lists this clone with many counts. The chain has TRBV25-1 and TRBJ2-1, with TRBD1 identical over 7 bases. The trim removed 4 bases at V and 15 bases at J, leaving 9 bases unmatched. Germline CDR1 and CDR2: MGHDK and SYGVNS. The CDR3 loop spans 12 amino acids. The CDR3 region has the DNA TGTGCCAGCAGTGGACAGGGAGTCCTTAGGTTCTTC. Amino acid sequence: CASSGQGVLRFF.

This chain joins TRBV27 and TRBJ2-1; TRBD2 agrees at 12 bases. The V gene's germline CDR1 is MNHEY and CDR2 SMNVEV (reference sequence). V lost 4 bases and J lost 2; bases outside the gene matches: 6. CDR3 length: 17 residues. CDR3 region: CASSSPRLAGAYNEQFF. DNA for the CDR3: TGTGCCAGCAGTTCCCCCAGACTAGCGGGGGCCTACAATGAGCAGTTCTTC.

The CDR3 sequence: CASSLTNPGFEQYF. The CDR3 nucleotides are TGTGCCAGCAGTCTCACTAACCCCGGGTTCGAGCAGTACTTC. The rearrangement uses TRBV28 and TRBJ2-7; D unresolved. Germline V gene data show CDR1 as MDHEN and CDR2 as SYDVKM. The CDR3 covers 14 residues. With 5 bases removed from V and 6 bases from J, the gap between germline ends came to 17 bases.

The J gene is TRBJ2-3, the V gene TRBV27; TRBD2 agrees at 8 bases. The CDR3 totals 15 residues. The germline gives CDR1 MNHEY, CDR2 SMNVEV (reference sequence). V shed 8 bases and J 5 bases; nucleotides not matched to a gene: 12. The CDR3, as DNA: TGTGCCAGCCTAAACAGAGCGGGAGACGAAGATACGCAGTATTTT. This encodes CASLNRAGDEDTQYF.

The chain uses TRBV5-6 and TRBJ2-2; TRBD2 might be the D (5 bases). Per the germline V gene, CDR1 is SGHDT and CDR2 is YYEEEE. The CDR3 spans 13 residues. The V gene lost 1 base and the J gene lost 6 bases, with 7 bases spanning the gap. CDR3 coding DNA: TGTGCCAGCAGCTTGTCGGGGTCCGGGGAGCTGTTTTTT. It is translated as CASSLSGSGELFF.

The CDR3 nucleotides read TGCGCCAGCAGCCAAACTTGGTACAGGGAGGGGGGTGAAAAACTGTTTTTT. It encodes CASSQTWYREGGEKLFF. The genes are TRBV4-3 and TRBJ1-4; maybe TRBD1 (6 bases). Germline values: CDR1 LGHNA, CDR2 YSLEER. With 2 bases removed from V and 7 bases from J, the gap between germline ends came to 20 bases. CDR3 length: 17 amino acids.

The J gene is TRBJ2-4, the V gene TRBV6-2 or TRBV6-3; 7 nucleotides align to TRBD1. CDR1 MNHEY and CDR2 SVGEGT come from the germline V gene. V shed 0 bases, J shed 8 bases, and the junction held 7 bases outside the gene matches. The CDR3 spans 15 residues. The CDR3 loop reads CASSYSRTGPDIQYF. The CDR3 nucleotides are TGTGCCAGCAGTTACTCACGGACAGGTCCTGACATTCAGTACTTC.

The V and J genes are TRBV28 and TRBJ1-6; TRBD1 matches 8 bases. V lost 8 bases, J lost 10 bases, and 10 bases stayed unmatched. This CDR3 has 14 residues. Germline V gives CDR1 MDHEN, CDR2 SYDVKM. Here the CDR3 reads CASEGEDRASPLHF. CDR3 nucleotides: TGTGCCAGCGAGGGGGAGGACAGGGCCTCACCCCTCCACTTT.

This clone was seen a few times. The chain employs TRBV10-3 and TRBJ2-7; possible D gene TRBD1, 6 bases. Germline V gene lookup returns CDR1 ENHRY and CDR2 SYGVKD. The CDR3 is 14 amino acids. The germline V and J ends were trimmed by 6 bases and 3 bases, with 15 bases remaining between them. The CDR3 here is CAISGQRQSYEQYF. The CDR3 bases are TGTGCCATCAGCGGACAGAGACAGAGCTACGAGCAGTACTTC.

The J gene is TRBJ1-2, the V gene TRBV29-1; D not certain. The CDR3 extends over 11 amino acids. Germline CDR1 SQVTM, CDR2 ANQGSEA. With 4 bases removed from V and 3 bases from J, the gap between germline ends came to 6 bases. The CDR3 DNA sequence: TGCAGCGTTGTCCTCGACTATGGCTACACCTTC. Translation: CSVVLDYGYTF.

The genes are TRBV18 and TRBJ1-6, with D unresolved. Germline lookup yields CDR1 KGHSH and CDR2 LQKENI. V was pared by 2 bases and J by 7 bases, with 12 bases between. The CDR3 spans 15 residues. CDR3 loop: CASSPGVVSNSPLHF. For the CDR3, the DNA is TGTGCCAGCTCACCAGGAGTCGTTTCAAATTCACCCCTCCACTTT.

The J gene is TRBJ2-3, the V gene TRBV19; TRBD2 aligns across 7 bases. Germline CDR1 reads LNHDA; CDR2 reads SQIVND (reference sequence). V shed 4 bases, J shed 3 bases, and the junction held 10 bases outside the gene matches. The length of the CDR3 is 16 residues. In DNA form, the CDR3 reads TGTGCCAGTAGTAATCAGGCGGGAGTGAGTACAGATACGCAGTATTTT. It encodes CASSNQAGVSTDTQYF. Using reference TRBV19 and TRBJ2-3 for the parts outside the CDR3, the full variable domain is DGGITQSPKYLFRKEGQNVTLSCEQNLNHDAMYWYRQDPGQGLRLIYYSQIVNDFQKGDIAEGYSVSREKKESFPLTVTSAQKNPTAFYLCASSNQAGVSTDTQYFGPGTRLTVL.

This chain uses TRBV5-1 with TRBJ2-7, with D tentatively TRBD1 (6 bases). V lost 4 bases and J 2 bases, leaving 7 bases between the germline ends. CDR1 is SGHRS, CDR2 YFSETQ, per germline. The CDR3 extends over 12 amino acids. CDR3 sequence reads: CASSRTAYEQYF. CDR3 sequence (DNA): TGCGCCAGCAGCCGGACAGCCTACGAGCAGTACTTC.

This clone has only a few counts. The J gene is TRBJ2-7, the V gene TRBV7-6; TRBD2 aligns across 7 bases. The CDR3 sequence is 13 residues long. V shed 3 bases, J shed 2 bases, and the junction held 1 base outside the gene matches. From germline, CDR1 is SGHVS and CDR2 FNYEAQ. Here the CDR3 reads CASSFGLAYEQYF. CDR3 coding DNA: TGTGCCAGCAGCTTCGGACTAGCCTACGAGCAGTACTTC.

The gene calls are TRBV7-2 and TRBJ2-1; D gene unclear. This CDR3 has 14 residues. Trimming removed 5 bases from V and 7 bases from J, with 15 bases in between. Germline lookup yields CDR1 SGHTA and CDR2 FQGNSA. CDR3 sequence (DNA): TGTGCCAGCAGCGCCTCGTTGGTTCAGAATGAGCAGTTCTTC. It is translated as CASSASLVQNEQFF.

The CDR3 sequence: CASRDRGYEQYF. The CDR3 DNA reads as TGTGCCAGCAGAGACAGGGGCTACGAGCAGTACTTC. V is TRBV6-5 and J is TRBJ2-7; the match to TRBD1 covers 8 bases. The germline V gene encodes CDR1 MNHEY and CDR2 SVGAGI. CDR3 length equals 12 residues. The junction had 1 base not matched to a gene; V was cut back by 6 bases and J by 3 bases.

The chain joins TRBV9 to TRBJ2-2; 12 nucleotides match TRBD2. This CDR3 region has 17 residues. In germline, CDR1 is SGDLS, CDR2 YYNGEE. The V gene end was trimmed by 3 bases and the J gene end by 3 bases; junction bases not matched to a gene: 6. The CDR3 region is CASSARLAGDYTGELFF. CDR3 coding DNA: TGTGCCAGCAGCGCCCGACTAGCGGGGGACTACACCGGGGAGCTGTTTTTT. Together with reference TRBV9 and TRBJ2-2, the CDR3 gives the full variable domain: DSGVTQTPKHLITATGQRVTLRCSPRSGDLSVYWYQQSLDQGLQFLIQYYNGEERAKGNILERFSAQQFPDLHSELNLSSLELGDSALYFCASSARLAGDYTGELFFGEGSRLTVL.

This chain uses TRBV19 with TRBJ1-1; 7 bases align to TRBD1. CDR3 length: 13 residues. Germline values: CDR1 LNHDA, CDR2 SQIVND (reference sequence). V shed 1 base and J 6 bases; nucleotides not matched to a gene: 2. DNA of the CDR3: TGTGCCAGTAGTATAGGTCAGGGGGCTGAAGCTTTCTTT. Protein product: CASSIGQGAEAFF. Filled out from reference TRBV19 and TRBJ1-1, the complete variable domain reads DGGITQSPKYLFRKEGQNVTLSCEQNLNHDAMYWYRQDPGQGLRLIYYSQIVNDFQKGDIAEGYSVSREKKESFPLTVTSAQKNPTAFYLCASSIGQGAEAFFGQGTRLTVV.

The CDR3 reads CASSQRLAGWDEQFF. The CDR3 nucleotides read TGCGCCAGCAGCCAACGACTAGCCGGGTGGGATGAGCAGTTCTTC. The V call is TRBV4-3, the J call TRBJ2-1; 7 bases match TRBD2. Germline V gene data show CDR1 as LGHNA and CDR2 as YSLEER. J gave up 8 bases and V 2 bases, and 9 bases lay outside the gene matches. This CDR3 has 15 residues.